This T cell receptor (beta chain) was sequenced in a study of vaccination and CD4 T cells after COVID-19. This sample's treatment: approximately nine-day PBMC culture with coronavirus spike peptide pools or control peptides (ViraFEST assay). This clonotype has only a few counts. Its antigen remains unknown. Study outcomes and limitations: The median proportion of reactive clones detected only post-vaccination in convalescent patients was 86.3%.

Researchers used the Oncomine TCR Beta short-read assay to sequence DNA from cultured CD4+ T cells. Extraction of genomic DNA was performed on cultured CD4+ T cells. One entry per CDR3 protein results from TCRdb running MiXCR on the PCR reads. The repertoire consists of 15,000 to 25,000 distinct CDR3 sequences, with more than 45% occurring once and the leading ten covering about 8.9%. The CDR3 length is 16 residues. Germline trimming cut 5 bases from V and 4 bases from J; bases unmatched to any gene: 12. In germline, CDR1 is MDHEN, CDR2 SYDVKM. The receptor's source is a human donor who had recovered from COVID-19. Sequenced input: CD4+ T cells from blood, cultured in vitro. J is TRBJ1-2 and V is TRBV28, with 8 bases identical to TRBD1. The CDR3 region is CASSKHTGGASYGYTF. CDR3 nucleotide sequence: TGTGCCAGCAGTAAACATACAGGGGGAGCCAGCTATGGCTACACCTTC.